These 20 T cell receptor beta chains came from one sample sequenced in a study of cytomegalovirus exposure and HLA in healthy donors. Use of 60 Vbeta and 13 Jbeta primers characterized the PCR. Data came from immunoSEQ multiplex PCR; TCRdb stores just in-frame clones and leaves some out. This repertoire includes roughly 69,000 clones. Sequencing was performed on PBMCs. These receptors came from a woman aged 30 to 39 in good health and CMV-seronegative.

The chain uses TRBV4-3 and TRBJ2-7; TRBD2 matches 7 bases. This CDR3 comprises 15 residues. Per germline, CDR1 LGHNA and CDR2 YSLEER. The J segment lost 2 bases and the V segment lost 0 bases, leaving 4 bases of the junction unmatched. CDR3 DNA: TGCGCCAGCAGCCAAGAACTAGCGCTCCCCTACGAGCAGTACTTC. Residues: CASSQELALPYEQYF.

This chain joins TRBV5-1 and TRBJ1-2; TRBD1 matches 9 bases. CDR3 length: 14 residues. Germline V gene data show CDR1 as SGHRS and CDR2 as YFSETQ. Trimming removed 3 bases from V and 8 bases from J; junction bases left unmatched: 8. The CDR3 sequence: CASSSLQGAAGYTF. The CDR3 nucleotides read TGCGCCAGCAGCTCCTTACAGGGGGCGGCAGGCTACACCTTC.

The V gene is TRBV28, the J gene TRBJ1-6, with 9 bases identical to TRBD1. V shed 5 bases and J 11 bases; nucleotides not matched to a gene: 10. Germline lookup yields CDR1 MDHEN and CDR2 SYDVKM. This CDR3 spans 15 amino acids. This chain's CDR3 is CASSVPGTGSAPLHF. CDR3 nucleotide sequence: TGTGCCAGCAGTGTGCCCGGGACAGGGTCCGCACCCCTCCACTTT.

This chain joins TRBV6-5 and TRBJ2-7; 7 bases are shared with TRBD1. The CDR3 spans 16 residues. The germline V gene encodes CDR1 MNHEY and CDR2 SVGAGI. The J segment lost 1 base and the V segment lost 4 bases, leaving 10 bases of the junction unmatched. The CDR3 region has the DNA TGTGCCAGCAGTTCCCCGACAGGGAGAGGATCCTACGAGCAGTACTTC. Translating gives CASSSPTGRGSYEQYF.

The rearrangement links TRBV18 to TRBJ1-2, with 7 bases lining up with TRBD1. This CDR3 spans 15 amino acids. V lost 6 bases and J lost 0; bases outside the gene matches: 7. Germline lookup yields CDR1 KGHSH and CDR2 LQKENI. Here the CDR3 DNA reads TGTGCCAGCTCTCCCGGACAGGTCCCTAACTATGGCTACACCTTC. The encoded protein is CASSPGQVPNYGYTF.

The V gene is TRBV4-3, the J gene TRBJ1-2; D is unresolved. Germline V gene lookup returns CDR1 LGHNA and CDR2 YSLEER. The CDR3 covers 17 residues. V lost 4 bases and J lost 4, with 22 bases in between. CDR3 nucleotides: TGCGCCAGCAGCCCTTCATCATTGGCAAGCCTAGCCTATGGCTACACCTTC. Protein sequence: CASSPSSLASLAYGYTF.

V is TRBV28 and J is TRBJ1-1; D ambiguous. CDR1 and CDR2 (germline): MDHEN, SYDVKM. V dropped 8 bases and J dropped 0 bases, with 10 bases sitting between them. The CDR3 is 13 residues long. CDR3 nucleotides: TGTGCCAGCTCAGTGTCCGTGAACACTGAAGCTTTCTTT. Protein: CASSVSVNTEAFF. The whole variable domain, filled in from reference TRBV28 and TRBJ1-1, reads DVKVTQSSRYLVKRTGEKVFLECVQDMDHENMFWYRQDPGLGLRLIYFSYDVKMKEKGDIPEGYSVSREKKERFSLILESASTNQTSMYLCASSVSVNTEAFFGQGTRLTVV.

Notes on this clone: The same CDR3 also results from other DNA sequences found in this sample. J is TRBJ1-1 and V is TRBV29-1; D remains ambiguous. There are 10 residues in the CDR3. V was cut by 4 bases and J by 7 bases, with 7 bases left in between. CDR1 SQVTM and CDR2 ANQGSEA come from the germline V gene. This CDR3 is CSVVTVEAFF. The CDR3 DNA follows: TGCAGCGTTGTTACAGTTGAAGCTTTCTTT.

The V and J genes are TRBV7-9 and TRBJ2-2; possibly TRBD1 for D (5 bases). Between the trimmed V and J ends, which lost 7 bases and 0 bases, there was a span of 12 bases. CDR1 and CDR2 from the germline V gene are SEHNR and FQNEAQ (reference sequence). The length of the CDR3 is 15 residues. The CDR3 protein is CASTFQGPNTGELFF. CDR3 coding DNA: TGTGCCAGCACCTTCCAGGGCCCGAACACCGGGGAGCTGTTTTTT.

The chain carries TRBV28 and TRBJ2-5; possibly TRBD2 for D (5 bases). Germline V lookup: CDR1 MDHEN, CDR2 SYDVKM. V lost 6 bases and J lost 1, with 15 bases in between. CDR3 length equals 15 residues. The CDR3: CASRPQRAVQETQYF. The CDR3 region has the DNA TGTGCCAGCAGGCCCCAGAGAGCGGTCCAAGAGACCCAGTACTTC. Together with reference TRBV28 and TRBJ2-5, the CDR3 gives the full variable domain: DVKVTQSSRYLVKRTGEKVFLECVQDMDHENMFWYRQDPGLGLRLIYFSYDVKMKEKGDIPEGYSVSREKKERFSLILESASTNQTSMYLCASRPQRAVQETQYFGPGTRLLVL.

To note about this clone: One end of the junction varies from germline; a read error may be responsible. The V and J genes are TRBV7-7 and TRBJ2-7; 8 bases match TRBD1. Germline loops: CDR1 SSHAT, CDR2 FNYEAQ (reference sequence). CDR3 length: 16 amino acids. This chain's CDR3 is CASSLGPGQGGHEQYF. For the CDR3, the DNA is TGTGCTAGCAGCTTAGGTCCCGGACAGGGCGGGCACGAGCAGTACTTC. Full variable domain (remainder filled in from reference TRBV7-7 and TRBJ2-7): GAGVSQSPRYKVTKRGQDVTLRCDPISSHATLYWYQQALGQGPEFLTYFNYEAQPDKSGLPSDRFSAERPEGSISTLTIQRTEQRDSAMYRCASSLGPGQGGHEQYFGPGTRLTVT.

The rearrangement links TRBV29-1 to TRBJ1-1, with a tentative D call TRBD1 (5 bases). The germline V and J ends were trimmed by 3 bases and 4 bases, with 9 bases remaining between them. The germline CDR1 and CDR2 sequences are SQVTM and ANQGSEA. The length of the CDR3 is 12 residues. Here the CDR3 reads CSVDPGGTEAFF. The CDR3 coding sequence is TGCAGCGTTGACCCGGGGGGCACTGAAGCTTTCTTT.

The chain carries TRBV9 and TRBJ2-3; possible D gene TRBD1, 7 bases. This CDR3 has 15 amino acids. Germline assignment: CDR1 SGDLS and CDR2 YYNGEE. The V end lost 2 bases, the J end lost 1 base, and 11 bases lay between the germline ends. For the CDR3, the DNA is TGTGCCAGCAGCGTCAGGGGGGTAGGCACAGATACGCAGTATTTT. Translating gives CASSVRGVGTDTQYF.

The genes are TRBV19 and TRBJ2-1; a weak D match, TRBD1 (6 bases). The CDR3 has 14 amino acids. The V end lost 1 base, the J end lost 4 bases, and 8 bases lay between the germline ends. Germline assignment: CDR1 LNHDA and CDR2 SQIVND (reference sequence). The CDR3 loop is CASSIGGLYNEQFF. The CDR3 coding sequence is TGTGCCAGTAGTATAGGGGGGCTATACAATGAGCAGTTCTTC.

V usage is TRBV13 and J usage is TRBJ1-2, with 9 bases lining up with TRBD1. J was trimmed by 8 bases and V by 0 bases; bases with no gene match: 13. This CDR3 spans 17 amino acids. Germline V gene sequence: CDR1 PRHDT, CDR2 FYEKMQ (reference sequence). CDR3 nucleotide sequence: TGTGCCAGCAGCTTAGGAGGGACAGGGAGCAAAAATCCGGGCTACACCTTC. Its translation: CASSLGGTGSKNPGYTF.

This sequence joins TRBV19 and TRBJ2-1, with 10 bases identical to TRBD2. The V gene's germline CDR1 is LNHDA and CDR2 SQIVND (reference sequence). V lost 7 bases and J lost 2; bases outside the gene matches: 5. The CDR3 consists of 15 residues. The CDR3, as DNA: TGTGCCAGTAATCCTAGCGGGGGCCCCTACAATGAGCAGTTCTTC. Translation gives CASNPSGGPYNEQFF. The variable domain in full, completed from reference TRBV19 and TRBJ2-1, reads DGGITQSPKYLFRKEGQNVTLSCEQNLNHDAMYWYRQDPGQGLRLIYYSQIVNDFQKGDIAEGYSVSREKKESFPLTVTSAQKNPTAFYLCASNPSGGPYNEQFFGPGTRLTVL.

The chain links TRBV18 to TRBJ1-1; D gene uncertain. The V gene lost 8 bases and the J gene lost 0 bases, with 10 bases spanning the gap. Germline CDR1 reads KGHSH; CDR2 reads LQKENI. The CDR3 is made up of 13 amino acids. CDR3 coding DNA: TGTGCCAGCCGAAGCGCCATGAACACTGAAGCTTTCTTT. Its protein is CASRSAMNTEAFF.

The chain combines TRBV29-1 with TRBJ1-4, with TRBD1 matching over 7 bases. The CDR3 covers 12 residues. Germline V gives CDR1 SQVTM, CDR2 ANQGSEA. DNA of the CDR3: TGCAGTACTAGGGACAGTGATGAAAAACTGTTTTTT. It codes for CSTRDSDEKLFF.

The CDR3 loop reads CSVDLSDREEQYF. CDR3 in DNA: TGCAGCGTTGACCTTTCAGACAGGGAAGAGCAGTACTTC. The chain combines TRBV29-1 with TRBJ2-7; 7 nucleotides line up with TRBD1. This CDR3 contains 13 residues. CDR1 SQVTM and CDR2 ANQGSEA come from the germline V gene. Trimming took 3 bases from V and 7 from J; bases not matched to a gene: 9.

The chain joins TRBV6-5 to TRBJ1-6; perhaps TRBD1 as D (5 bases). Deletions cut 5 bases from V and 8 bases from J, with 16 bases between. The CDR3 sequence is 15 residues long. Per the germline V gene, CDR1 is MNHEY and CDR2 is SVGAGI. CDR3 amino acids: CASSGQQGGDSPLHF. For the CDR3, the DNA is TGTGCCAGCAGTGGTCAGCAGGGCGGGGATTCACCCCTCCACTTT.